What follows describes a single T cell receptor beta chain. Its recognized antigen is unknown. Base qualities were left out, and no much larger clone turns up one base away. Collaborating institutions collected whole blood in K2EDTA tubes following their own protocols. For TCRbeta analysis, collaborators shipped samples as frozen whole blood, isolated PBMCs, or DNA extracted from either of those sample types. TCRbeta CDR3 regions were amplified from genomic DNA using the immunoSEQ Assay, a bias-controlled multiplex PCR. Under the source paper's analysis protocol: Within the assay, amplification of reference gene primers was used to estimate how many nucleated cells each sample contained. Sequence reads were collapsed and filtered to measure the absolute abundance of every unique TCRbeta CDR3 rearrangement. For each sample, productive Simpson clonality was calculated as the square root of Simpson's diversity index over productive rearrangements. The table was pulled from immuneACCESS by TCRdb, which kept in-frame rearrangements only. Such tables lose some clones; where checked, under half of the loss comes from unresolved V genes, and the rest has no known cause. V and J calls and clone size come straight from that table; D and trimming were deduced from the DNA. This sample has some 110,000 clones in its table, and roughly 80% of those were observed once. The ten top clones hold 2.5% to 3% of the sample.

The germline V gene supplies CDR1 SGHRS and CDR2 YFSETQ. The CDR3 measures 14 amino acids from cysteine to phenylalanine. The only DNA kept is the CDR3, 42 bases in frame from the first base. Relative to germline, V is missing 3 bases and J is missing 4 bases, with 3 bases of the junction outside any gene match. The source of the sample is a study of blood T cell repertoires in COVID-19 (TCRdb year 2020). In the study overall: Samples from collaborators originated in the United States, Italy and Spain and spanned both the acute and convalescent phases of COVID-19. The prospective study material was composed of cDNA or gDNA derived from T cells, B-cell-depleted T cells, or PBMCs. Subjects who had been exposed to COVID-19, were actively infected with it, or had recovered from it provided the deeply sampled blood TCRbeta repertoires that made up the dataset. The repertoires were released in a freely available public database meant as a resource for research on the immune response to SARS-CoV-2. Samples were obtained from the ongoing ImmuneRACE study (first 160 participants) and from roughly 1,300 subjects provided by 6 global collaborators. A de-identified subject ID, COVID-19 status, age in years and sex were almost always included in the sample metadata. Where HLA class I and class II types were available, the types were taken from metadata supplied by the sample provider, not from assay-based typing. Here is what the overall study found, with its caveats: The amount of clinical and demographic metadata varied by source and participant and was provided uncurated.

The origin of this receptor is a man aged 50 or older with acute or convalescent COVID-19. The rearranged chain carries TRBV5-1 and TRBJ1-5, with 8 bases matching TRBD1. The specimen was peripheral blood. The CDR3: CASSSDRVNQPQHF. The base sequence is TGCGCCAGCAGCTCGGACAGGGTGAATCAGCCCCAGCATTTT.